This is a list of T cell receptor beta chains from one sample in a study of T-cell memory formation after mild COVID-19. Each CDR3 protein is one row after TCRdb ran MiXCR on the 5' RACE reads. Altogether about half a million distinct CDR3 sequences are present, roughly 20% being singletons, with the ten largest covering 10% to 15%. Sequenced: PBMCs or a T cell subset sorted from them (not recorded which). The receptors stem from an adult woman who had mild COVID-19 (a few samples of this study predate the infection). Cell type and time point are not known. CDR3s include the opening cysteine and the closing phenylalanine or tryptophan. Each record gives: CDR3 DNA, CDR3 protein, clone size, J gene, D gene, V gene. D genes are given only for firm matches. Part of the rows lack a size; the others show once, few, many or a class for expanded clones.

DNA: TGCGCCAGCAGCCAGATGGGGTCGGTGGGGAATGAGCAGTTCTTC; CDR3: CASSQMGSVGNEQFF; size: -; J: TRBJ2-1; D: -; V: TRBV4-1
DNA: TGCGCCAGCAGCTCCTTAGCGGGAGGGGGTGATACGCAGTATTTT; CDR3: CASSSLAGGGDTQYF; size: -; J: TRBJ2-3; D: TRBD2; V: TRBV5-1
DNA: TGCGCCAGCAGCTTGCGTGGCCCTCCCCTCGGGCAGTACTTC; CDR3: CASSLRGPPLGQYF; size: few; J: TRBJ2-7; D: -; V: TRBV5-1
DNA: TGTGCCAGCAGGCTTAATCAGCGTGAGCAGTTCTTC; CDR3: CASRLNQREQFF; size: few; J: TRBJ2-1; D: -; V: TRBV7-9
DNA: TGTGCCAGCAGTCGGGGACAGCTCTACGGCTACACCTTC; CDR3: CASSRGQLYGYTF; size: -; J: TRBJ1-2; D: TRBD1; V: TRBV6-5
DNA: TGTGCCAGCTCGCGGAATACACAAGAGACCCAGTACTTC; CDR3: CASSRNTQETQYF; size: few; J: TRBJ2-5; D: -; V: TRBV13
DNA: TGTGCCAGCAGTTTAAGGGGGACAGGGGTAGGTGAGCAGTACTTC; CDR3: CASSLRGTGVGEQYF; size: few; J: TRBJ2-7; D: TRBD1; V: TRBV12-3/TRBV12-4
DNA: TGCGCCAGCAGCTGGGGACAGAACACAGATACGCAGTATTTT; CDR3: CASSWGQNTDTQYF; size: many; J: TRBJ2-3; D: TRBD1; V: TRBV5-1
DNA: TGTGCCAGCATTCCATCGGGGGGGGCCGAAGCTTTCTTT; CDR3: CASIPSGGAEAFF; size: -; J: TRBJ1-1; D: -; V: TRBV12-3/TRBV12-4
DNA: TGCGCCAGCAGCTCTATGACTGGGAACACCGGGGAGCTGTTTTTT; CDR3: CASSSMTGNTGELFF; size: -; J: TRBJ2-2; D: -; V: TRBV5-1
DNA: TGCGCCAGCAGCCAAGACCGGCTAGCGGGAGGCAATGAGCAGTTCTTC; CDR3: CASSQDRLAGGNEQFF; size: -; J: TRBJ2-1; D: TRBD2; V: TRBV4-3
DNA: TGCAGTGCTAGTATGGCTAGCGGATTCACAGATACGCAGTATTTT; CDR3: CSASMASGFTDTQYF; size: -; J: TRBJ2-3; D: TRBD2; V: TRBV20-1
DNA: TGTGCCAGCAGCCCCACAGCGGGGGGCGGATTGACCCAGTACTTC; CDR3: CASSPTAGGGLTQYF; size: -; J: TRBJ2-5; D: TRBD2; V: TRBV7-9
DNA: TGCAGTGCTAGAGATACTAGCGGGGGGTACAATGAGCAGTTCTTC; CDR3: CSARDTSGGYNEQFF; size: many; J: TRBJ2-1; D: TRBD2; V: TRBV20-1
DNA: TGCAGTGCTAGAAAACAGGGAGGTGAGCAGTACTTC; CDR3: CSARKQGGEQYF; size: -; J: TRBJ2-7; D: -; V: TRBV20-1
DNA: TGTGCCAGCAGCCGGGGCGGGGCCAACGTCCTGACTTTC; CDR3: CASSRGGANVLTF; size: few; J: TRBJ2-6; D: -; V: TRBV12-3/TRBV12-4
DNA: TGCGCCAGCAGGGACAGGGGGCTTGACACAGATACGCAGTATTTT; CDR3: CASRDRGLDTDTQYF; size: -; J: TRBJ2-3; D: TRBD1; V: TRBV5-1
DNA: TGTGCCAGCAGTTTCCGGGAGCCCAGCCTCACAGATACGCAGTATTTT; CDR3: CASSFREPSLTDTQYF; size: few; J: TRBJ2-3; D: -; V: TRBV6-5
DNA: TGCAGTGCTTCAGCCTGGGGGGCTGACACTGAAGCTTTCTTT; CDR3: CSASAWGADTEAFF; size: few; J: TRBJ1-1; D: -; V: TRBV20-1
DNA: TGTGCCAGCAGCTTAGCATCGGGGGTCCGGGAGCAGTACTTC; CDR3: CASSLASGVREQYF; size: -; J: TRBJ2-7; D: -; V: TRBV7-2
DNA: TGCGCCAGCAGCCAGGGACTAGCGTTCCGCACAGATACGCAGTATTTT; CDR3: CASSQGLAFRTDTQYF; size: -; J: TRBJ2-3; D: TRBD2; V: TRBV4-1
DNA: TGCAGTGCTAGAGATGGGTCTTCACCCCTCCACTTT; CDR3: CSARDGSSPLHF; size: -; J: TRBJ1-6; D: -; V: TRBV20-1
DNA: TGTGCCAGCAGCTTAATCCAGGGGTGGTCCTCCTACGAGCAGTACTTC; CDR3: CASSLIQGWSSYEQYF; size: -; J: TRBJ2-7; D: -; V: TRBV5-4
DNA: TGCAGTGCCTCTACGTTTTTGGCAGGGGGCAACCAAGAGACCCAGTACTTC; CDR3: CSASTFLAGGNQETQYF; size: -; J: TRBJ2-5; D: TRBD1; V: TRBV20-1
DNA: TGTGCCAGCAGCTTAACAAGGGTTCCCGGGGCCAACGTCCTGACTTTC; CDR3: CASSLTRVPGANVLTF; size: -; J: TRBJ2-6; D: -; V: TRBV7-3
DNA: TGTGCCAGCAGCTTCGGTAGGGGGGGAGAGACCCAGTACTTC; CDR3: CASSFGRGGETQYF; size: -; J: TRBJ2-5; D: -; V: TRBV7-2
DNA: TGTGCCAGCAGTGAAGCCGGCGCGGGAGGGAACGAGCAGTACTTC; CDR3: CASSEAGAGGNEQYF; size: -; J: TRBJ2-7; D: TRBD2; V: TRBV6-1
DNA: TGTGCCACCAGTGATTTCGGACAGGGGACGACCGGGGAGCTGTTTTTT; CDR3: CATSDFGQGTTGELFF; size: -; J: TRBJ2-2; D: TRBD1; V: TRBV24-1
DNA: TGTGCCAGCAGTTACGTGCGACTAGCGGGAGGACTACGGGAAAAAAACATTCAGTACTTC; CDR3: CASSYVRLAGGLREKNIQYF; size: -; J: TRBJ2-4; D: TRBD2; V: TRBV6-2/TRBV6-3
DNA: TGTGCCAGCAGTTTAGGGGACAGGGGGCTGGTAGATACGCAGTATTTT; CDR3: CASSLGDRGLVDTQYF; size: -; J: TRBJ2-3; D: TRBD1; V: TRBV12-3/TRBV12-4
DNA: TGCAGTGCTAGAAACCGGGGACTAGTCAATGAGCAGTTCTTC; CDR3: CSARNRGLVNEQFF; size: -; J: TRBJ2-1; D: TRBD2; V: TRBV20-1
DNA: TGTGCCAGCAGAGGATGGAATGAGCAGTTCTTC; CDR3: CASRGWNEQFF; size: few; J: TRBJ2-1; D: -; V: TRBV6-2/TRBV6-3
DNA: TGTGCCATCATTCAGGGGCCCTACGAGCAGTACTTC; CDR3: CAIIQGPYEQYF; size: many; J: TRBJ2-7; D: -; V: TRBV7-2
DNA: TGTGCCAGCAGCTCACATCCCAAAGGGGGCGACGCTGGAAACACCATATATTTT; CDR3: CASSSHPKGGDAGNTIYF; size: -; J: TRBJ1-3; D: TRBD1; V: TRBV11-3
DNA: TGTGCCACCAGCAGACAGCTGGTAAGGCGGACAGATACGCAGTATTTT; CDR3: CATSRQLVRRTDTQYF; size: -; J: TRBJ2-3; D: -; V: TRBV15
DNA: TGTGCCAGCCGACAGGGGGGTCACACAGATACGCAGTATTTT; CDR3: CASRQGGHTDTQYF; size: -; J: TRBJ2-3; D: TRBD1; V: TRBV6-2/TRBV6-3
DNA: TGTGCCAGTAGAAAGGGGTTAGGCACTAACTATGGCTACACCTTC; CDR3: CASRKGLGTNYGYTF; size: -; J: TRBJ1-2; D: -; V: TRBV19